This T cell receptor beta chain was recorded in a study of blood T cell repertoires in COVID-19. At the level of the study: Some COVID-19 samples were acute and others convalescent; all came from the United States, Italy and Spain.

This clone was observed a handful of times. Assay: immunoSEQ multiplex PCR; the TCRdb copy retains only in-frame clones and omits some. Here the sample spans some 250,000 clones, 70% to 80% being singletons. This sequence was found in a woman of 80 years or more with acute or convalescent COVID-19. Sequenced sample: peripheral blood.

Here the CDR3 DNA reads TGTGCCAGCAGCCAAGGGGGTACTGAAGCTTTCTTT. Amino acids: CASSQGGTEAFF. This chain connects TRBV7-8 to TRBJ1-1, with D perhaps TRBD1 (6 bases). CDR1 is SGHVS, CDR2 FQNEAQ, per germline. This CDR3 contains 12 residues. Between the trimmed V and J ends, which lost 5 bases and 5 bases, there was a span of 9 bases.